A selection of T cell receptor beta chains follows, all from one sample in a study of control samples from healthy donors and cancer patients. The data were produced by immunoSEQ multiplex PCR, yet TCRdb's version contains in-frame clones alone and is incomplete. Of 130,000 or so clones in the sample, approximately 92% were seen once. The sequencing sample was made of blood. The origin of the receptors is a man between 40 and 49 years old in good health. Each CDR3 is given with its conserved first and last residue. A D gene is named only where the DNA matches it firmly. Not all rows give a size; the values are once, few, many and, for expanded clones, a class.

j_gene | abundance | v_gene | d_gene | CDR3aa | CDR3nt
TRBJ2-7 | NA | TRBV6-6 | TRBD1 | CASSGQGKGYEQYF | TGTGCCAGCAGTGGACAGGGTAAGGGCTACGAGCAGTACTTC
TRBJ1-1 | NA | TRBV3-1/TRBV3-2 | NA | CASSQVGGVDEAFF | TGTGCCAGCAGCCAAGTTGGGGGCGTGGACGAAGCTTTCTTT
TRBJ1-6 | NA | TRBV7-2 | NA | CASSPRQADNSPLHF | TGTGCCAGCAGCCCGAGACAGGCCGATAATTCACCCCTCCACTTT
TRBJ2-2 | NA | TRBV5-4 | NA | CASSLVRGTGELFF | TGTGCCAGCAGCTTGGTGCGCGGAACCGGGGAGCTGTTTTTT
TRBJ1-2 | once | TRBV5-4 | NA | CASSLNRVVGYTF | TGTGCCAGCAGCTTGAACAGGGTAGTGGGCTACACCTTC
TRBJ2-7 | NA | TRBV5-4 | NA | CASSPPPGLRNEQYF | TGTGCCAGCAGCCCTCCTCCGGGTCTGAGGAACGAGCAGTACTTC
TRBJ2-3 | NA | TRBV7-8 | TRBD2 | CASSLQRGGTDTQYF | TGTGCCAGCAGCCTTCAGCGGGGGGGCACAGATACGCAGTATTTT
TRBJ2-3 | NA | TRBV12-3/TRBV12-4 | NA | CASVGDTDTQYF | TGTGCCAGCGTTGGGGACACAGATACGCAGTATTTT
TRBJ2-5 | NA | TRBV10-3 | NA | CAAHSGRGETQYF | TGTGCCGCACACTCAGGACGCGGAGAGACCCAGTACTTC
TRBJ2-1 | NA | TRBV9 | TRBD2 | CASVPGGGVPNEQFF | TGTGCCTCCGTCCCGGGGGGGGGCGTCCCGAATGAGCAGTTCTTC
TRBJ1-2 | NA | TRBV3-1/TRBV3-2 | NA | CASSQDPGRRGYTF | TGTGCCAGCAGCCAAGATCCGGGTCGGAGGGGCTACACCTTC
TRBJ1-2 | NA | TRBV5-5 | NA | CASSRTGLGGYTF | TGTGCCAGCAGCCGGACGGGTCTAGGCGGCTACACCTTC
TRBJ1-2 | NA | TRBV4-2 | TRBD1 | CASSQVGQGADGYTF | TGTGCCAGCAGCCAAGTGGGACAGGGGGCGGATGGCTACACCTTC
TRBJ2-2 | NA | TRBV28 | TRBD2 | CASTLLPGLAGGRPGELFF | TGTGCCAGCACCTTACTTCCGGGACTAGCGGGCGGTCGCCCCGGGGAGCTGTTTTTT
TRBJ2-1 | NA | TRBV13 | TRBD2 | CASKVAGGIEQFF | TGTGCCAGCAAGGTAGCGGGGGGGATTGAGCAGTTCTTC
TRBJ2-2 | NA | TRBV2 | NA | CASRKATTGELFF | TGTGCCTCTAGGAAGGCGACAACCGGGGAGCTGTTTTTT
TRBJ2-7 | once | TRBV5-1 | NA | CASSFRRGEKQYF | TGCGCCAGCAGTTTCCGTAGGGGGGAGAAGCAGTACTTC
TRBJ2-6 | once | TRBV4-1 | NA | CASSHSLLRSGANVLTF | TGCGCCAGCAGCCATTCCCTTCTTAGATCTGGGGCCAACGTCCTGACTTTC
TRBJ2-1 | NA | TRBV5-1 | NA | CASSPGLGGGRSHEQFF | TGCGCCAGCAGCCCCGGGTTGGGAGGGGGCAGGAGCCATGAGCAGTTCTTC
TRBJ2-2 | NA | TRBV6-6 | NA | CASSYQNTGELFF | TGTGCCAGCAGTTACCAGAACACCGGGGAGCTGTTTTTT
TRBJ1-4 | NA | TRBV7-9 | TRBD1 | CASSLGGVGKLFF | TGTGCCAGCAGCCTAGGGGGCGTAGGAAAACTGTTTTTT
TRBJ2-4 | NA | TRBV18 | NA | CASSPEPTPDPLAKNIQYF | TGTGCCAGCTCACCGGAACCGACACCAGATCCACTAGCCAAAAACATTCAGTACTTC
TRBJ1-4 | NA | TRBV9 | TRBD1 | CASSLAQGSNEKLFF | TGTGCCAGCAGCCTCGCACAGGGGTCCAATGAAAAACTGTTTTTT
TRBJ2-3 | NA | TRBV30 | NA | CAWSRVSTDTQYF | TGTGCCTGGAGCAGAGTCAGCACAGATACGCAGTATTTT
TRBJ2-7 | NA | TRBV19 | TRBD1 | CASSIMMSGTGVDEQYF | TGTGCCAGTAGTATAATGATGTCCGGGACAGGGGTCGACGAGCAGTACTTC
TRBJ1-5 | NA | TRBV11-2 | NA | CASSQSRGQPQHF | TGTGCCAGCAGCCAATCAAGGGGTCAGCCCCAGCATTTT
TRBJ1-1 | NA | TRBV11-1 | NA | CASSRRIERPSTEAFF | TGTGCCAGCAGTCGCCGTATCGAGCGGCCGAGCACTGAAGCTTTCTTT
TRBJ2-5 | NA | TRBV18 | NA | CASSPGIGGSQETQYF | TGTGCCAGCTCACCAGGAATCGGCGGCTCACAAGAGACCCAGTACTTC
TRBJ2-7 | NA | TRBV9 | NA | CASSVDGLSYEQYF | TGTGCCAGCAGCGTAGATGGACTTTCCTACGAGCAGTACTTC
TRBJ1-3 | NA | TRBV5-1 | TRBD1 | CASTTGGASGNTVYF | TGCGCCAGCACCACAGGGGGTGCCTCTGGAAACACCGTATATTTT
TRBJ2-7 | NA | TRBV9 | NA | CASSEGGVGTYEQYF | TGTGCCAGCAGCGAGGGGGGTGTGGGGACCTACGAGCAGTACTTC
TRBJ2-7 | NA | TRBV27 | TRBD1 | CASWGQPRSYGQYF | TGTGCCAGCTGGGGACAGCCTCGTTCCTACGGGCAGTACTTC
TRBJ2-1 | NA | TRBV2 | NA | CASSETGWGVTNEQFF | TGTGCCAGCAGTGAAACAGGGTGGGGAGTTACAAATGAGCAGTTCTTC
TRBJ2-7 | NA | TRBV15 | TRBD2 | CATTSGEFSYEQYF | TGTGCCACTACTAGCGGGGAGTTCTCCTACGAGCAGTACTTC
TRBJ2-7 | few | TRBV27 | NA | CASSQTGSAYEQYF | TGTGCCAGCAGCCAGACTGGGTCGGCGTACGAGCAGTACTTC
TRBJ2-5 | few | TRBV29-1 | NA | CSVVEETQYF | TGCAGCGTTGTGGAGGAGACCCAGTACTTC
TRBJ2-2 | NA | TRBV10-2 | TRBD1 | CASSESRDRAETYTGELFF | TGCGCCAGCAGTGAGTCGCGGGACAGGGCCGAGACCTACACCGGGGAGCTGTTTTTT
TRBJ1-5 | NA | TRBV12-3/TRBV12-4 | NA | CASSSPMEPQHF | TGTGCCAGCAGTTCCCCGATGGAGCCCCAGCATTTT
TRBJ1-2 | NA | TRBV28 | NA | CASSTDVYGYTF | TGTGCCAGCAGCACAGATGTCTATGGCTACACCTTC
TRBJ1-5 | few | TRBV2 | NA | CASSGTVSGNQPQHF | TGTGCCAGCAGTGGGACTGTGTCGGGGAACCAGCCCCAGCATTTT